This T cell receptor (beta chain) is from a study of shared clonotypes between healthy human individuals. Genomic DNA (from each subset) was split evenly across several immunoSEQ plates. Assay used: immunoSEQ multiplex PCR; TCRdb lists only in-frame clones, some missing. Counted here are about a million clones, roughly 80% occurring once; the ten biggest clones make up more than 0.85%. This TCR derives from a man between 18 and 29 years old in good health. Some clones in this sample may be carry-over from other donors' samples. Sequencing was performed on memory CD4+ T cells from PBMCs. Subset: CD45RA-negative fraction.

The CDR3 DNA reads as TGTGCCAGCAGCTTAAGAAGGTTAGGTACGCAGTATTTT. Protein product: CASSLRRLGTQYF. The chain couples TRBV13 to TRBJ2-3; D remains unclear. V lost 2 bases and J lost 8, with 11 bases in between. This CDR3 has 13 amino acids. Per the germline V gene, CDR1 is PRHDT and CDR2 is FYEKMQ (reference sequence).